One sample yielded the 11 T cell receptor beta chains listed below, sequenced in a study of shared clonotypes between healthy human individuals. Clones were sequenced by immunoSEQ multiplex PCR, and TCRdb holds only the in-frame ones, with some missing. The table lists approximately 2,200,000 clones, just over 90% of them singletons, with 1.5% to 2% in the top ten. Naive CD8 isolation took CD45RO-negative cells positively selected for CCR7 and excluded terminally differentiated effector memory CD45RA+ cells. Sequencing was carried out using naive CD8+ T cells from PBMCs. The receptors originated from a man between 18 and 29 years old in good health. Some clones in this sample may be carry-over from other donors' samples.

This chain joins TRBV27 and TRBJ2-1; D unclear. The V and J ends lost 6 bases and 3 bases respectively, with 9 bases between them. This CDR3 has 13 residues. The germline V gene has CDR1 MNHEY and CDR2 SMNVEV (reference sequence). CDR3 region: CASSPVNYNEQFF. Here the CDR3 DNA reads TGTGCCAGCAGCCCCGTTAACTACAATGAGCAGTTCTTC.

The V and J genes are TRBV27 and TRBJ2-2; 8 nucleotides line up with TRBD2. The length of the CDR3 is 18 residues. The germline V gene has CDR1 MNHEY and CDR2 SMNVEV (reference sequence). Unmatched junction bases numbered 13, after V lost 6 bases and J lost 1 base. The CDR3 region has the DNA TGTGCCAGCAGCCCCCCATGGGGGCTAGCGGGGAACACCGGGGAGCTGTTTTTT. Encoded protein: CASSPPWGLAGNTGELFF.

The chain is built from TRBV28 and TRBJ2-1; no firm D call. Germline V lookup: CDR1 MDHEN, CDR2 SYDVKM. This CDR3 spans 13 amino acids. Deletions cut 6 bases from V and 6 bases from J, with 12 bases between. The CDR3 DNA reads TGTGCCAGCAGACCCTCCTGGGGCAATGAGCAGTTCTTC. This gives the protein CASRPSWGNEQFF.

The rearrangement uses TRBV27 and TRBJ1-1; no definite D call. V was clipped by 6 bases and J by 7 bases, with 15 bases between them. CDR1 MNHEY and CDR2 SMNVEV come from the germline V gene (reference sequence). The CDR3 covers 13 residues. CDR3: CASSPSWADEAFF. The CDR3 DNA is TGTGCCAGCAGCCCATCCTGGGCAGATGAAGCTTTCTTT.

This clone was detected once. The DNA of the CDR3 is TGTGCCAGCAGCTCCCGGACTAGCGGAACCTACAATGAGCAGTTCTTC. Translated, it gives CASSSRTSGTYNEQFF. The chain employs TRBV5-4 and TRBJ2-1, with 10 bases fitting TRBD2. The CDR3 is 16 amino acids. Trimming removed 3 bases from V and 2 bases from J; junction bases left unmatched: 5. Germline V gives CDR1 SGHNT, CDR2 YYREEE (reference sequence).

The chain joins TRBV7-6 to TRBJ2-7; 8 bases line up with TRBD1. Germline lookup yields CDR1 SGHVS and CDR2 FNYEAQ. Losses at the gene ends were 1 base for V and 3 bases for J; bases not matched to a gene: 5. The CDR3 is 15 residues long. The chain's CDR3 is CASSLDSRGLYEQYF. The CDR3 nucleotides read TGTGCCAGCAGCTTAGATTCCAGGGGGCTCTACGAGCAGTACTTC. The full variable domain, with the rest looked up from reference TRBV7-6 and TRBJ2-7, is GAGVSQSPRYKVTKRGQDVALRCDPISGHVSLYWYRQALGQGPEFLTYFNYEAQQDKSGLPNDRFSAERPEGSISTLTIQRTEQRDSAMYRCASSLDSRGLYEQYFGPGTRLTVT.

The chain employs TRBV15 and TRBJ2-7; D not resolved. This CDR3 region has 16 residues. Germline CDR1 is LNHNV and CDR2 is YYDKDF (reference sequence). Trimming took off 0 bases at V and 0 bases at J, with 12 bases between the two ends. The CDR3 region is CATSRDPLLSSYEQYF. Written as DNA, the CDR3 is TGTGCCACCAGCAGAGACCCGCTCCTCAGCTCCTACGAGCAGTACTTC.

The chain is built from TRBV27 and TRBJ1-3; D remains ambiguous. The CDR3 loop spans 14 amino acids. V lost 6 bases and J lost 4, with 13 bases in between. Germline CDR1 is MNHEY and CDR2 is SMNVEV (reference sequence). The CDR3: CASRSQPKGNTIYF. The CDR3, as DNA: TGTGCCAGCAGATCCCAGCCGAAGGGAAACACCATATATTTT.

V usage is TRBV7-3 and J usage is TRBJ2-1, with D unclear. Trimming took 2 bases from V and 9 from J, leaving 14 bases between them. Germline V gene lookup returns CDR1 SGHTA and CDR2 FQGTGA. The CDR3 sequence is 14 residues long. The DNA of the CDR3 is TGTGCCAGCAGCTTACCGGGCCCCCCGGGTGAGCAGTTCTTC. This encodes CASSLPGPPGEQFF.

CDR3 sequence: CASGGRADTGELFF. The CDR3 region has the DNA TGTGCCAGTGGCGGGAGGGCTGACACCGGGGAGCTGTTTTTT. V usage is TRBV27 and J usage is TRBJ2-2, with 9 bases that match TRBD2. The V and J ends lost 9 bases and 3 bases, in that order; junction bases with no gene match: 5. Germline assignment: CDR1 MNHEY and CDR2 SMNVEV (reference sequence). There are 14 residues in the CDR3.

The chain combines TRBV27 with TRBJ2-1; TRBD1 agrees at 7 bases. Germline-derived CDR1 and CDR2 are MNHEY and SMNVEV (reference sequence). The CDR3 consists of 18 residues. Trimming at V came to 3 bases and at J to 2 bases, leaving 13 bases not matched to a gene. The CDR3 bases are TGTGCCAGCAGTTTTTACCCCTCACCCGGGACAGCCTACAATGAGCAGTTCTTC. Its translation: CASSFYPSPGTAYNEQFF.